The present entry profiles one T cell receptor beta chain with its context. Its cognate antigen is unknown. Profiled with immunoSEQ multiplex PCR; TCRdb holds only in-frame clones, not every one. The data hold around 13,000 clones, with less than 90% observed a single time. The treatment denotes: AdE1-LMPpoly-expanded autologous EBV-specific T-cell therapy followed by anti-PD-1 nivolumab. The CDR3 runs to 13 residues. V gave up 5 bases and J gave up 1 base, with 9 bases separating them. Germline CDR1 and CDR2: SGHTA and FQGNSA. The data were obtained in a study of EBV T-cell therapy then PD-1 blockade in nasopharyngeal carcinoma.

V usage is TRBV7-2 and J usage is TRBJ2-7; TRBD2 is a possible D gene (6 bases). The starting material was CD8+ T cells from blood, obtained around day 100 from a patient whose treatment included autologous EBV-specific T cells and nivolumab. The TCR was taken from a man aged 35-49 years with nasopharyngeal carcinoma. The DNA for the CDR3 is TGTGCCAGCAGCGCCGGGACTTCCTACGAGCAGTACTTC. This gives the protein CASSAGTSYEQYF. Based on the CDR3 plus reference TRBV7-2 and TRBJ2-7, the full variable domain is GAGVSQSPSNKVTEKGKDVELRCDPISGHTALYWYRQSLGQGLEFLIYFQGNSAPDKSGLPSDRFSAERTGGSVSTLTIQRTQQEDSAVYLCASSAGTSYEQYFGPGTRLTVT.